The rows below give T cell receptor beta chains drawn from one sample of a study of post-analysis software for immune sequencing data. Each CDR3 protein is one row after TCRdb ran MiXCR on the PCR reads. The sample holds approximately 630,000 distinct CDR3 sequences, 59% seen once. The sample was blood. Every receptor here comes from a girl aged 2-10 years with multiple sclerosis. Both conserved end residues are part of each CDR3. The D gene is left open where the match is weak. Clone size appears in some rows only: once, few, many, or a class for an expanded clone.

TRBJ2-3 | TRBV7-9 | . | . | TGTGCCAGCAGCTTGTGGCAGTCAACGGATACGCAGTATTTT | CASSLWQSTDTQYF
TRBJ2-1 | TRBV6-6 | . | few | TGTGCCAGCAGGTCTACTAGAACCTCGTGGGAGACTGAGCAGTTCTTC | CASRSTRTSWETEQFF
TRBJ2-5 | TRBV3-1 | TRBD2 | few | TGTGCCAGCAGTACTAGCGGGGTGGGGGAGACCCAGTACTTC | CASSTSGVGETQYF
TRBJ2-1 | TRBV12-3/TRBV12-4 | TRBD1 | once | TGTGCCAGCAGTTTCTGGACAGGGAATATGAATGAGCAGTTCTTC | CASSFWTGNMNEQFF
TRBJ2-1 | TRBV10-3 | . | . | TGTGCCATCAGTGAAAGGCAGGGTAGAAATGAGCAGTTCTTC | CAISERQGRNEQFF
TRBJ1-2 | TRBV27 | . | few | TGTGCCAGCAGTCCCCACAGGATGAGAACAGGAAACTATGGCTACACCTTC | CASSPHRMRTGNYGYTF
TRBJ2-7 | TRBV5-5 | TRBD1 | once | TGTGCCAGCAGTCACACAACCGGGACAGCACCCTACGAGCAGTACTTC | CASSHTTGTAPYEQYF
TRBJ2-5 | TRBV5-6 | . | . | TGTGCCAGCAGCCCCCTCCAACTCAGTGTGGAGACCCAGTACTTC | CASSPLQLSVETQYF
TRBJ1-2 | TRBV7-2 | . | . | TGTGCCAGCCACAAACCCGGGGTAACTGGCTACACCTTC | CASHKPGVTGYTF
TRBJ1-1 | TRBV6-1 | . | . | TGTGCCAGCAGAGTCCAGGAAATCGGTCGAGATAACACTGAAGCTTTCTTT | CASRVQEIGRDNTEAFF
TRBJ2-7 | TRBV29-1 | . | . | TGCAGCGTCAGGGACCCCTCCTACGAGCAGTACTTC | CSVRDPSYEQYF
TRBJ2-5 | TRBV6-6 | . | few | TGTGCCAGCCGTGGGGGGTTGCAAGAGACCCAGTACTTC | CASRGGLQETQYF
TRBJ2-7 | TRBV7-2 | TRBD2 | . | TGTGCCAGCAGCTACACACCGGGGACCCTAGCGGGAGACTCCGAGCAGTACTTC | CASSYTPGTLAGDSEQYF